This TCR beta chain was identified during a study of cytomegalovirus exposure and HLA in healthy donors. Trimming took 5 bases from V and 9 from J, leaving 10 bases between them. Germline loops: CDR1 SGHTA, CDR2 FQGNSA. The CDR3 loop spans 11 amino acids. The PCR was carried out with 60 Vbeta primers and 13 Jbeta primers. Some clones are missing from TCRdb's copy, which holds only in-frame ones; the method was immunoSEQ multiplex PCR. The sample's table shows over 30,000 clones. The clonotype comes from a man aged 40-49 years in good health and CMV-seronegative. The chain has TRBV7-2 and TRBJ2-5; D may be TRBD1 (5 bases). Sequenced: PBMCs. This CDR3 is CASSQGASQYF. The CDR3, as DNA: TGTGCCAGCAGCCAAGGGGCGTCCCAGTACTTC.